This TCR beta chain is from a study of vaccination and CD4 T cells after COVID-19. Study as a whole: From HCoV-229E, HCoV-OC43, HCoV-NL63 and SARS-CoV-2, overlapping spike peptides were used to stimulate the cells.

This CDR3 contains 13 residues. V dropped 2 bases and J dropped 0 bases, with 7 bases sitting between them. Germline assignment: CDR1 GTSNPN and CDR2 SVGIG (reference sequence). Treatment: roughly nine-day PBMC culture with coronavirus spike peptide pools or control peptides (ViraFEST assay). Gathered ahead of the COVID-19 pandemic (2011-2018) were the CD4+ T cells of the unexposed donor. Cells were cultured for about nine days, and then CD4+ T cells were isolated by negative selection. This clonotype was seen more than once but under ten times. Its cognate antigen is unknown. The assay that was used to sequence DNA from cultured CD4+ T cells was the Oncomine TCR Beta short-read assay. Using its own MiXCR run on the PCR reads, TCRdb lists one record per CDR3 protein. Of 7,500 or so distinct CDR3 sequences in the sample, roughly 50% were seen once.

The source is a human donor in good health. V is TRBV30 and J is TRBJ1-2; no firm D call. Sequences were obtained from CD4+ T cells from blood, cultured in vitro. CDR3 bases: TGTGCCTGGAGTCCCACATCTAACTATGGCTACACCTTC. This translates into CAWSPTSNYGYTF.